The subject of this entry is one T cell receptor (beta chain). Antigen unknown. The record originates from a study of cytomegalovirus exposure and HLA in healthy donors. Study-wide background: T cells numbering about 179 million yielded some 100 million unique TCR beta sequences in an earlier analysis. Study results and caveats: An analysis done earlier found most TCR beta V segments productive about 87% or about 30% of the time. A later analysis reported that several of the most significant clusters appeared to be linked to common viral pathogens, among them Epstein-Barr virus.

The PCR used 60 Vbeta and 13 Jbeta primers. Clones were sequenced by immunoSEQ multiplex PCR, and TCRdb holds only the in-frame ones, with some missing. The sample has approximately 130,000 clones, more than 60% seen once. Healthy individuals who donated bone marrow served as the donors. The CDR3 has 15 amino acids. Germline loops: CDR1 MNHNS, CDR2 SASEGT. Trimming took 0 bases from V and 2 from J, leaving 8 bases between them. This clonotype originated in a woman aged 45-60 years in good health and CMV-seropositive. The sample comprised PBMCs. The chain links TRBV6-1 to TRBJ2-1; perhaps TRBD2 as D (7 bases). CDR3 protein: CASSEAGGPYNEQFF. CDR3 nucleotides: TGTGCCAGCAGTGAAGCGGGGGGGCCCTACAATGAGCAGTTCTTC.